This TCR beta chain comes out of a study of cytotoxic CD8 clonotypes in ibrutinib-treated CLL. Study background: Patient counts were around 11 relapsed/refractory, over 14 treatment-naive and under 18 IGHV unmutated.

With respect to this clone: Its antigen remains unknown.

Method: immunoSEQ multiplex PCR; TCRdb's copy keeps in-frame clones and lacks some. The table has around 160,000 clones, about 88% seen once. Regarding the study as a whole: Clonality rose at ibrutinib response, held steady in sustained remission, and fell toward baseline at progression.

The germline V gene encodes CDR1 DFQATT and CDR2 SNEGSKA (reference sequence). The CDR3 loop spans 11 amino acids. With 3 bases clipped from V and 13 bases from J, the junction kept 6 bases outside the gene matches. Specimen: PBMCs, collected at disease progression, from a patient treated with ibrutinib. This receptor was identified in a human donor with chronic lymphocytic leukemia. V is TRBV20-1 and J is TRBJ2-1; 7 bases match TRBD2. This CDR3 is CSASAGVTQFF. CDR3 nucleotides: TGCAGTGCTAGTGCGGGGGTCACTCAGTTCTTC.